Listed here are 17 T cell receptor beta chains from one sample, sequenced in a study of blood T cell repertoires in COVID-19. Profiling relied on immunoSEQ multiplex PCR, and the TCRdb table lists in-frame clones only, not all of them. The table has about 310,000 clones, approximately 85% seen once. Sequenced material: PBMCs or T cells enriched from blood (not recorded which). The receptors originated from a man aged 25 to 40 who had recovered from COVID-19.

The chain joins TRBV4-2 to TRBJ2-1; weak D call: TRBD1 (5 bases). Germline assignment: CDR1 LGHNA and CDR2 YNFKEQ. Deletions cut 0 bases from V and 10 bases from J, with 10 bases between. The CDR3 sequence is 13 residues long. The CDR3 loop is CASSQDRGPEQFF. CDR3 bases: TGTGCCAGCAGCCAAGATAGGGGCCCGGAGCAGTTCTTC.

The chain employs TRBV6-2 or TRBV6-3 and TRBJ2-1, with a possible D match to TRBD1 (7 bases). This CDR3 has 16 residues. CDR1 is MNHEY, CDR2 SVGEGT, per germline. Trimming pared 6 bases from V and 6 bases from J, leaving 21 bases between. The CDR3 nucleotides are TGTGCCAGCAGCCTACAGGGGACTGGGTTAGGCAATGAGCAGTTCTTC. Translating it yields CASSLQGTGLGNEQFF.

The rearrangement joins TRBV24-1 to TRBJ1-5; D is perhaps TRBD1 (6 bases). The CDR3 sequence is 15 residues long. Germline V lookup: CDR1 KGHDR, CDR2 SFDVKD. Trimming stripped 2 bases from V and 7 bases from J, with 14 bases between. Here the CDR3 reads CATSDSKQGRQPQHF. The CDR3 nucleotides are TGTGCCACCAGTGATTCAAAACAGGGACGGCAGCCCCAGCATTTT.

This chain uses TRBV18 with TRBJ1-2, with 7 bases identical to TRBD1. This CDR3 has 13 amino acids. The ends lost 6 bases at V and 3 bases at J; junction bases unmatched: 4. CDR1 is KGHSH, CDR2 LQKENI, per germline. The DNA of the CDR3 is TGTGCCAGCTCGATTGGACAGGACTATGGCTACACCTTC. Protein product: CASSIGQDYGYTF.

J is TRBJ2-5 and V is TRBV18, with 7 nucleotides matching TRBD1. From germline, CDR1 is KGHSH and CDR2 LQKENI. V was clipped by 4 bases and J by 0 bases; unmatched bases: 5. The CDR3 spans 15 residues. DNA for the CDR3: TGTGCCAGCTCACTAATGGGACAGCACCAAGAGACCCAGTACTTC. It is translated as CASSLMGQHQETQYF.

The chain couples TRBV7-9 to TRBJ1-2, with D possibly TRBD1 on 6 matching bases. CDR1 and CDR2 (germline): SEHNR, FQNEAQ (reference sequence). CDR3 size: 13 residues. Trimming took 6 bases from V and 10 from J, leaving 18 bases between them. The CDR3 coding sequence is TGTGCCAGCAGACCCGGGACAAACGTAGCCTACACCTTC. As protein: CASRPGTNVAYTF.

The chain carries TRBV15 and TRBJ2-3, with 8 bases fitting TRBD2. The germline V gene encodes CDR1 LNHNV and CDR2 YYDKDF (reference sequence). The CDR3 loop spans 14 amino acids. Germline trimming cut 9 bases from V and 4 bases from J; bases unmatched to any gene: 9. The CDR3 DNA is TGTGCCACGAGAGAGCGGGGGTTCTCAGATACGCAGTATTTT. Its translation: CATRERGFSDTQYF.

A few counts support this clone. The chain has TRBV6-5 and TRBJ2-5, with a weak D call TRBD2 (5 bases). Deletions cut 2 bases from V and 5 bases from J, with 12 bases between. The germline CDR1 and CDR2 sequences are MNHEY and SVGAGI. The CDR3 has 14 amino acids. This chain's CDR3 is CASSYKDPGETQYF. The CDR3 DNA is TGTGCCAGCAGTTACAAGGACCCGGGGGAGACCCAGTACTTC.

V and J are TRBV5-4 and TRBJ1-2; 8 bases line up with TRBD1. The trim removed 1 base at V and 7 bases at J, leaving 3 bases unmatched. CDR1 and CDR2 (germline): SGHNT, YYREEE (reference sequence). CDR3 length: 13 amino acids. The CDR3 is CASSLTGGTGYTF. The CDR3 coding sequence is TGTGCCAGCAGCTTGACAGGGGGTACTGGCTACACCTTC.

This chain connects TRBV20-1 to TRBJ2-1; 9 bases are a match to TRBD1. V dropped 3 bases and J dropped 12; count of bases not matched to a gene: 12. The germline V gene has CDR1 DFQATT and CDR2 SNEGSKA (reference sequence). This CDR3 region has 14 residues. The DNA of the CDR3 is TGCAGTGCTAGTCCAGGTACAGGGGGCAGCCGGCAGTTCTTC. It is translated as CSASPGTGGSRQFF.

The J gene is TRBJ2-1, the V gene TRBV7-8; TRBD1 matches at 8 bases. The CDR3 is made up of 17 amino acids. Germline V gene sequence: CDR1 SGHVS, CDR2 FQNEAQ. The V gene end was trimmed by 0 bases and the J gene end by 9 bases; junction bases not matched to a gene: 13. The chain's CDR3 is CASSLAYLTGGELEQFF. The CDR3 coding sequence is TGTGCCAGCAGCTTAGCGTATCTAACAGGGGGAGAGCTTGAGCAGTTCTTC.

V usage is TRBV7-8 and J usage is TRBJ1-4; perhaps TRBD1 as D (5 bases). This CDR3 is built from 17 residues. Germline loops: CDR1 SGHVS, CDR2 FQNEAQ. The V and J ends lost 1 base and 7 bases respectively, with 19 bases between them. Here the CDR3 reads CASSLGRGAGRSEKLFF. CDR3 DNA sequence: TGTGCCAGCAGCTTAGGCCGTGGTGCAGGGCGGAGTGAAAAACTGTTTTTT.

The V call is TRBV6-5, the J call TRBJ2-1; 8 bases line up with TRBD1. V dropped 6 bases and J dropped 5; count of bases not matched to a gene: 9. This CDR3 is 15 amino acids long. The germline V gene encodes CDR1 MNHEY and CDR2 SVGAGI. CDR3 coding DNA: TGTGCCAGCAGGACTACCGGGACAGGACACAATGAGCAGTTCTTC. It encodes CASRTTGTGHNEQFF.

The chain is built from TRBV9 and TRBJ1-2, with 8 nucleotides matching TRBD1. The CDR3 spans 15 residues. Trimming at V came to 4 bases and at J to 8 bases, leaving 13 bases not matched to a gene. Germline V lookup: CDR1 SGDLS, CDR2 YYNGEE. This CDR3 reads CASSQAPQGAYGYTF. CDR3 sequence (DNA): TGTGCCAGCAGCCAGGCCCCCCAGGGGGCTTACGGCTACACCTTC. The variable domain in full, completed from reference TRBV9 and TRBJ1-2, reads DSGVTQTPKHLITATGQRVTLRCSPRSGDLSVYWYQQSLDQGLQFLIQYYNGEERAKGNILERFSAQQFPDLHSELNLSSLELGDSALYFCASSQAPQGAYGYTFGSGTRLTVV.

This rearrangement joins TRBV6-1 to TRBJ1-6; D is unresolved. This CDR3 contains 16 residues. Germline-derived CDR1 and CDR2 are MNHNS and SASEGT. Trimming stripped 0 bases from V and 7 bases from J, with 13 bases between. The CDR3 loop reads CASSEATPGWNSPLHF. The CDR3, as DNA: TGTGCCAGCAGTGAAGCGACGCCGGGTTGGAATTCACCCCTCCACTTT.

The CDR3 here is CAISESFGSPTDTQYF. As DNA, the CDR3 is TGTGCCATCAGTGAGTCATTTGGTAGTCCTACAGATACGCAGTATTTT. The rearrangement joins TRBV10-3 to TRBJ2-3, with no clear D. Trimming took 0 bases from V and 3 from J, leaving 13 bases between them. This CDR3 contains 16 residues. Germline CDR1 reads ENHRY; CDR2 reads SYGVKD.

The chain links TRBV7-9 to TRBJ2-2, with TRBD2 matching 11 bases. Germline V gene lookup returns CDR1 SEHNR and CDR2 FQNEAQ (reference sequence). The CDR3 covers 19 residues. V lost 4 bases to trimming and J lost 0 bases; unmatched junction nucleotides: 10. CDR3 nucleotide sequence: TGTGCCAGCAGCTCTCTACTAGCGGGGGCCGCTGCGAACACCGGGGAGCTGTTTTTT. It specifies CASSSLLAGAAANTGELFF. The complete variable domain, with remaining parts taken from reference TRBV7-9 and TRBJ2-2, reads DTGVSQNPRHKITKRGQNVTFRCDPISEHNRLYWYRQTLGQGPEFLTYFQNEAQLEKSRLLSDRFSAERPKGSFSTLEIQRTEQGDSAMYLCASSSLLAGAAANTGELFFGEGSRLTVL.